A single T cell receptor (beta chain) is shown here with its context. Antigen specificity is unknown. These data belong to a study of cytomegalovirus exposure and HLA in healthy donors. Whole-study results and caveats: Specificity of a few CMV-associated chains for CMV antigens was verified in vitro.

The CDR3 spans 16 residues. CDR1 is MRHNA and CDR2 is SNTAGT in the germline V gene. The V segment lost 6 bases and the J segment 2 bases; nucleotides outside the gene matches: 11. Assay: immunoSEQ multiplex PCR; the TCRdb copy retains only in-frame clones and omits some. The profile shows about 110,000 clones, 70% to 85% of them singletons. This receptor was taken from a woman in her late teens or twenties in good health and CMV-seronegative. The rearrangement links TRBV6-4 to TRBJ2-5, with TRBD1 identical over 8 bases. Sequencing input: PBMCs. The CDR3 region has the DNA TGTGCCAGCAGCCCGGGCCAGGGGACAGGTCAAGAGACCCAGTACTTC. Translated: CASSPGQGTGQETQYF.